This TCR beta chain originates from a study of blood T cell repertoires in COVID-19 (dated by TCRdb to between 2020 and 2021). With respect to the entire study: Collaborator samples came from the United States, Italy and Spain and covered acute and convalescent phases of COVID-19. The material from the prospective study consisted of cDNA or gDNA derived from T cells, B-cell-depleted T cells, or PBMCs. Sample metadata almost always included a de-identified subject ID, COVID-19 status, age in years and sex. A freely available public database, intended as a resource for researchers studying the immune response to SARS-CoV-2, is where the repertoires were released. Where available, HLA class I and class II types were obtained from metadata supplied by the sample provider rather than from assay-based typing. Subjects who had been exposed to COVID-19, were actively infected with it, or had recovered from it provided the deeply sampled blood TCRbeta repertoires that made up the dataset. Samples came from the ongoing ImmuneRACE study (first 160 participants) plus 1,254 subjects from 6 global collaborators. What the research found in general, with its limitations: Clinical and demographic metadata were provided uncurated, with the amount varying by source and participant.

The immunoSEQ Assay, a bias-controlled multiplex PCR, was used to amplify TCRbeta CDR3 regions from genomic DNA. On the authors' methods: The number of nucleated cells in each sample was estimated from the amplification of reference gene primers within the assay. To quantify the absolute abundance of each unique TCRbeta CDR3 rearrangement, sequence reads were collapsed and filtered. For each sample, productive Simpson clonality was calculated as the square root of Simpson's diversity index across productive rearrangements. This is the immuneACCESS table as TCRdb keeps it, with only in-frame sequences that have V and J called. A part of the clones is gone; compared with another copy, unresolved V genes explain less than half, and the rest is unexplained. The D gene and trimming were derived from the DNA, and the V and J assignments and clone size from that table. Present in this sample are some 130,000 clones, about 91% of which were seen just once. The leading ten clones occupy approximately 10% of the sample.

V sheds 5 bases and J sheds 3 bases, leaving 19 bases between their ends. Taken from the germline V gene, the CDR1 and CDR2 loops are SGHAT and FQNNGV. CDR3 length: 17 amino acids, cysteine to phenylalanine. Just CDR3 DNA is preserved here, 51 bases in frame from base 1. Whole blood was collected in K2EDTA tubes by collaborating institutions according to the institutions' own protocols. For TCRbeta analysis, collaborators shipped samples as frozen whole blood, isolated PBMCs, or DNA extracted from either of those sample types. With respect to this clone: This receptor's antigen is unknown. The sample holds no much larger clone one base away, and base qualities are not on file.

The sequence is built from TRBV11-2 and TRBJ1-4; 6 matching bases give a weak D call of TRBD1. The specimen sequenced was peripheral blood. The TCR was taken from a man aged 50 or older with acute or convalescent COVID-19. The DNA reads TGTGCCAGCAGCACAGGGTATGGCAGGACCCCTAATGAAAAACTGTTTTTT. Translated, this gives CASSTGYGRTPNEKLFF.